Presented here are 8 T cell receptor beta chains from one specimen sequenced in a study of blood T cell repertoires in COVID-19. Assay: immunoSEQ multiplex PCR; the TCRdb copy retains only in-frame clones and omits some. The sample contains about 50,000 clones, approximately 90% of which appear only once. Material for sequencing was PBMCs or T cells enriched from blood (not recorded which). The origin of the receptors is a woman aged 45-60 years who had recovered from COVID-19.

V and J are TRBV7-2 and TRBJ1-3; D remains ambiguous. The CDR3 covers 16 residues. V was cut by 1 base and J by 0 bases, with 10 bases left in between. CDR1 is SGHTA and CDR2 is FQGNSA in the germline V gene. CDR3 amino acids: CASSLGFSYSGNTIYF. CDR3 nucleotides: TGTGCCAGCAGCTTAGGGTTTAGCTACTCTGGAAACACCATATATTTT.

This rearrangement joins TRBV28 to TRBJ1-4, with D possibly TRBD1 on 6 matching bases. The V gene lost 2 bases and the J gene lost 5 bases, with 9 bases spanning the gap. Germline V gene sequence: CDR1 MDHEN, CDR2 SYDVKM. This CDR3 is built from 14 residues. The CDR3 reads CASSLPQGNEKLFF. The CDR3 nucleotides read TGTGCCAGCAGTTTACCACAGGGAAATGAAAAACTGTTTTTT.

There are a few counts of this clone. The rearrangement joins TRBV7-8 to TRBJ2-3; 7 nucleotides match TRBD2. With 7 bases clipped from V and 8 bases from J, the junction kept 9 bases outside the gene matches. Germline lookup yields CDR1 SGHVS and CDR2 FQNEAQ. CDR3 length: 13 amino acids. The DNA for the CDR3 is TGTGCCAGCACCCCAGATTGGGGGGGTACGCAGTATTTT. Amino acid sequence: CASTPDWGGTQYF.

V and J are TRBV12-3 or TRBV12-4 and TRBJ2-2; TRBD1 agrees at 7 bases. This CDR3 is built from 13 residues. V lost 5 bases and J lost 8; bases outside the gene matches: 5. The CDR3 sequence: CASSRQGVGELFF. CDR3 nucleotide sequence: TGTGCCAGCAGTCGACAGGGTGTTGGGGAGCTGTTTTTT.

The chain recombines TRBV14 with TRBJ2-4, with D tentatively TRBD2 (7 bases). The V end lost 4 bases, the J end lost 0 bases, and 19 bases lay between the germline ends. This CDR3 spans 18 amino acids. Germline CDR1 reads SGHDN; CDR2 reads FVKESK. CDR3 in amino acids: CASSPGGGFAKAKNIQYF. The CDR3 DNA reads as TGTGCCAGCAGCCCGGGGGGCGGGTTCGCCAAAGCCAAAAACATTCAGTACTTC.

The V and J genes are TRBV9 and TRBJ2-5, with D possibly being TRBD2 (6 bases). CDR3 length equals 15 residues. In germline, CDR1 is SGDLS, CDR2 YYNGEE. V lost 3 bases and J 5 bases, leaving 17 bases between the germline ends. The CDR3 sequence: CASSASSGSGETQYF. CDR3 sequence (DNA): TGTGCCAGCAGCGCTAGTAGCGGATCGGGGGAGACCCAGTACTTC.

The J gene is TRBJ2-5, the V gene TRBV5-4, with 10 nucleotides matching TRBD2. The CDR3 is 18 amino acids. The germline V gene encodes CDR1 SGHNT and CDR2 YYREEE (reference sequence). The J segment lost 1 base and the V segment lost 0 bases, leaving 9 bases of the junction unmatched. The CDR3 spells CASSLVLAGGLFQETQYF. The CDR3 bases are TGTGCCAGCAGCTTGGTTTTAGCGGGGGGCCTTTTCCAAGAGACCCAGTACTTC.

The rearrangement links TRBV5-4 to TRBJ1-3, with 9 bases that match TRBD1. The CDR3 spans 16 residues. Trimming took 5 bases from V and 6 from J; bases not matched to a gene: 12. The germline V gene encodes CDR1 SGHNT and CDR2 YYREEE (reference sequence). CDR3 protein: CASRQNPGTGKNTIYF. In nucleotides, the CDR3 is TGTGCCAGCAGACAAAACCCCGGGACAGGGAAAAACACCATATATTTT.